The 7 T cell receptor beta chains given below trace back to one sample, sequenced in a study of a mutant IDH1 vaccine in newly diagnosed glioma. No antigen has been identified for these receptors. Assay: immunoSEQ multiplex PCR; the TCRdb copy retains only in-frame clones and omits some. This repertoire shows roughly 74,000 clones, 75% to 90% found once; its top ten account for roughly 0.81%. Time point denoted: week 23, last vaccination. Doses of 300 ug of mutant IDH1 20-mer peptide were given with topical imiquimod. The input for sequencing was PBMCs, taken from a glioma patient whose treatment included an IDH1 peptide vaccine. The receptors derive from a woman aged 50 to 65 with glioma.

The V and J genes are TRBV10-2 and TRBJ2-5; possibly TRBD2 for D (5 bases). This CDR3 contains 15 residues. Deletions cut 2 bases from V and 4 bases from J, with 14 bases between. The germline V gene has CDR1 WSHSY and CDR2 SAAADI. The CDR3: CASSETSTAGETQYF. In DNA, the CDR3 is TGCGCCAGCAGTGAGACTAGTACGGCGGGAGAGACCCAGTACTTC.

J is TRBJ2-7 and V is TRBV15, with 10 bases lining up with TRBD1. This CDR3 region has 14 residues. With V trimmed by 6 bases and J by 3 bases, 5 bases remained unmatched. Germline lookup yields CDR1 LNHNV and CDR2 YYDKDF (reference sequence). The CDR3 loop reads CATSRQGAIYEQYF. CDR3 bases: TGTGCCACCAGTAGACAGGGGGCTATCTACGAGCAGTACTTC. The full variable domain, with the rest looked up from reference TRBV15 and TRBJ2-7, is DAMVIQNPRYQVTQFGKPVTLSCSQTLNHNVMYWYQQKSSQAPKLLFHYYDKDFNNEADTPDNFQSRRPNTSFCFLDIRSPGLGDTAMYLCATSRQGAIYEQYFGPGTRLTVT.

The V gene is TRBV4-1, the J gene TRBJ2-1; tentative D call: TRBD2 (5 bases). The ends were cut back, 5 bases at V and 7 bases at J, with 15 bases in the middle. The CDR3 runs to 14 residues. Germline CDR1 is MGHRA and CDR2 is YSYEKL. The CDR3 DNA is TGCGCCAGCAGCATCCCCCGGACTGCAAATGAGCAGTTCTTC. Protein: CASSIPRTANEQFF.

CDR3 in amino acids: CASTDPGQGNSPLHF. CDR3 DNA sequence: TGTGCCAGCACGGACCCGGGACAGGGGAATTCACCCCTCCACTTT. J is TRBJ1-6 and V is TRBV6-6; 10 nucleotides line up with TRBD1. Germline CDR1 MNHNY, CDR2 SVGAGI (reference sequence). V shed 7 bases and J 7 bases; nucleotides not matched to a gene: 7. The CDR3 is 15 residues long.

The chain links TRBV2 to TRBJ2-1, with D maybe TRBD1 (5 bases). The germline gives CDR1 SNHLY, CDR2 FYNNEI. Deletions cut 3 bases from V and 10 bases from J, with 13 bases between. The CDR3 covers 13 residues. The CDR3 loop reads CASSEPFRVEQFF. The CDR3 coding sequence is TGTGCCAGCAGTGAGCCATTCAGGGTCGAGCAGTTCTTC.

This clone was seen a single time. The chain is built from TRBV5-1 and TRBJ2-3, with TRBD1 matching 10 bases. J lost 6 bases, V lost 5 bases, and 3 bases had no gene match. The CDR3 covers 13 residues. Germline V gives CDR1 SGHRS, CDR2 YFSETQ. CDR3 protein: CASRPGQGDTQYF. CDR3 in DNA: TGCGCCAGCAGACCGGGACAGGGGGATACGCAGTATTTT.

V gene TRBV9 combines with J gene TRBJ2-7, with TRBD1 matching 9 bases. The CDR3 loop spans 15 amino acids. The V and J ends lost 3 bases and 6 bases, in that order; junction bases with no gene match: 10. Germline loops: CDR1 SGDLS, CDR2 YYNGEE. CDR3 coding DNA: TGTGCCAGCAGCGGGGGGACAGGGAGGATCGGCGAGCAGTACTTC. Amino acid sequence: CASSGGTGRIGEQYF.